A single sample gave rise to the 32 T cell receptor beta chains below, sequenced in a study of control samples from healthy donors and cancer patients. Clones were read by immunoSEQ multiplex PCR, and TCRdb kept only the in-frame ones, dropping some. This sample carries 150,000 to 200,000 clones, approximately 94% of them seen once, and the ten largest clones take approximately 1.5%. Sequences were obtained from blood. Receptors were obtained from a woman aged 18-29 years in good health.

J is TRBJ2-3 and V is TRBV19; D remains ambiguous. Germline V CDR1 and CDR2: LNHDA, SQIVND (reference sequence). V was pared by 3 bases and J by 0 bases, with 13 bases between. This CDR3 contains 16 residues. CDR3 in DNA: TGTGCCAGTAGTATTTTGGACGGAGCTAGCACAGATACGCAGTATTTT. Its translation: CASSILDGASTDTQYF.

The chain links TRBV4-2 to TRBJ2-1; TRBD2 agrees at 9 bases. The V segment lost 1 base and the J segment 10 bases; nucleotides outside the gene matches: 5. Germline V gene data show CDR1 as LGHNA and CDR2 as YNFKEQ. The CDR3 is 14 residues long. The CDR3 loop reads CASSQGQREAEQFF. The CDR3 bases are TGTGCCAGCAGCCAAGGCCAGCGGGAGGCCGAGCAGTTCTTC.

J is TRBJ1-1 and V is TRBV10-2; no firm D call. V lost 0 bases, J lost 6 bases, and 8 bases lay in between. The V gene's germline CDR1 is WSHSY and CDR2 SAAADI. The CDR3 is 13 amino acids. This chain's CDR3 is CASSESLESEAFF. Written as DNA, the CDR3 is TGCGCCAGCAGTGAGTCACTGGAATCTGAAGCTTTCTTT.

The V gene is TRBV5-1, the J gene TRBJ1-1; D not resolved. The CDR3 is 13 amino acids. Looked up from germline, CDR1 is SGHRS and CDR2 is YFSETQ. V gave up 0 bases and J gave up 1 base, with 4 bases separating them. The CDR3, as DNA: TGCGCCAGCAGCTTGGGATGGAACACTGAAGCTTTCTTT. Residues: CASSLGWNTEAFF. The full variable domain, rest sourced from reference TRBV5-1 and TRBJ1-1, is KAGVTQTPRYLIKTRGQQVTLSCSPISGHRSVSWYQQTPGQGLQFLFEYFSETQRNKGNFPGRFSGRQFSNSRSEMNVSTLELGDSALYLCASSLGWNTEAFFGQGTRLTVV.

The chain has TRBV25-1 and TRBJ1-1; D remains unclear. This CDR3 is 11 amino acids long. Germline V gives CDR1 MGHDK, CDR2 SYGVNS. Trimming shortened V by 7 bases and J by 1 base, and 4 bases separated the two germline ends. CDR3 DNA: TGTGCCAGCAATTGGAACACTGAAGCTTTCTTT. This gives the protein CASNWNTEAFF.

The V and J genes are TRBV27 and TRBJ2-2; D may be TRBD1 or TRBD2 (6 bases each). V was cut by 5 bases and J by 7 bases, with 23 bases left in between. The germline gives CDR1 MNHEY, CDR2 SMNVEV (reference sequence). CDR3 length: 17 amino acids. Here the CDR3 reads CASSIGQKGTGSGELFF. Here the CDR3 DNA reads TGTGCCAGCAGTATAGGACAGAAAGGGACTGGCAGCGGGGAGCTGTTTTTT.

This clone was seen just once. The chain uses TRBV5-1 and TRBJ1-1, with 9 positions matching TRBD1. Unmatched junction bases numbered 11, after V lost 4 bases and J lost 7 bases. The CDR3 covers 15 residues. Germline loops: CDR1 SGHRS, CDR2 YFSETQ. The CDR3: CASSPGQGSWVEAFF. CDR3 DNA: TGCGCCAGCAGCCCGGGACAGGGTAGTTGGGTTGAAGCTTTCTTT.

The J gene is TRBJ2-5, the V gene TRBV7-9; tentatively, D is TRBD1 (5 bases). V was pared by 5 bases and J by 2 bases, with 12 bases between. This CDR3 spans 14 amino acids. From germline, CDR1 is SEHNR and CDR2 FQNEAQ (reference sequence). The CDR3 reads CASSLTELQETQYF. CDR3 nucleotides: TGTGCCAGCAGCCTGACAGAGCTACAAGAGACCCAGTACTTC.

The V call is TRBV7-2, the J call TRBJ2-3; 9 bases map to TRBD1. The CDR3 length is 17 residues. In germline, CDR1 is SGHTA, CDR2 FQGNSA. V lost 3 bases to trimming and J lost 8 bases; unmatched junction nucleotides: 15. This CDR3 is CASSFTRQGGLRGTQYF. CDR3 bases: TGTGCCAGCAGCTTTACCAGACAGGGGGGACTTCGTGGTACGCAGTATTTT.

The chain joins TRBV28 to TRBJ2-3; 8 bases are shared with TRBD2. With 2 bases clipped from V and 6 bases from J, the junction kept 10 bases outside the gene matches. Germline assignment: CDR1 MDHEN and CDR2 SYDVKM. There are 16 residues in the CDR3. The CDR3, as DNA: TGTGCCAGCAGTTTAACGGGAGGGGATCGATGGGATACGCAGTATTTT. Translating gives CASSLTGGDRWDTQYF. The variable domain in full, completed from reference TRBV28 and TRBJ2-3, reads DVKVTQSSRYLVKRTGEKVFLECVQDMDHENMFWYRQDPGLGLRLIYFSYDVKMKEKGDIPEGYSVSREKKERFSLILESASTNQTSMYLCASSLTGGDRWDTQYFGPGTRLTVL.

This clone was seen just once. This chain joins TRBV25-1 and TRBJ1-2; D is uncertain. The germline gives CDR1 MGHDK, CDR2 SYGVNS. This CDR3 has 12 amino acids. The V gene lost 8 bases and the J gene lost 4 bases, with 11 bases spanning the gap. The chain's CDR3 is CASRAETYGYTF. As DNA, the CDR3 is TGTGCCAGCCGGGCAGAAACCTATGGCTACACCTTC.

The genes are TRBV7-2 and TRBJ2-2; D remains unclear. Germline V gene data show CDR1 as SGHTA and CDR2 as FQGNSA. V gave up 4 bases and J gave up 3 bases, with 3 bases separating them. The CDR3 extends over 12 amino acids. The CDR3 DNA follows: TGTGCCAGCAGCTCCCACACCGGGGAGCTGTTTTTT. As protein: CASSSHTGELFF.

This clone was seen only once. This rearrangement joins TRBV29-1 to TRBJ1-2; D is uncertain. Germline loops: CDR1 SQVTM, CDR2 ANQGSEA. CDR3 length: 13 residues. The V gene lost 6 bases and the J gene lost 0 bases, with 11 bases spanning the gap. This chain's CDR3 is CSVYIEANYGYTF. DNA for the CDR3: TGCAGCGTCTACATAGAAGCTAACTATGGCTACACCTTC.

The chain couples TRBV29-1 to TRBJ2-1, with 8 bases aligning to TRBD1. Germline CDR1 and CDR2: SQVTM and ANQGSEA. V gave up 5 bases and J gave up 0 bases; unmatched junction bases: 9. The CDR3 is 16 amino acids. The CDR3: CSVFRRTGSSYNEQFF. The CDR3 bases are TGCAGCGTTTTCCGGAGGACAGGGAGCTCCTACAATGAGCAGTTCTTC.

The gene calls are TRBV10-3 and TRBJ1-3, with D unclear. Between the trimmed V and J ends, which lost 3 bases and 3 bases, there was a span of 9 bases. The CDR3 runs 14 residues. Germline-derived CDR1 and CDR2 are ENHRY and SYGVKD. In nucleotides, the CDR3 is TGTGCCATCAGTGATCGGGAGGATGGAAACACCATATATTTT. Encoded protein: CAISDREDGNTIYF.

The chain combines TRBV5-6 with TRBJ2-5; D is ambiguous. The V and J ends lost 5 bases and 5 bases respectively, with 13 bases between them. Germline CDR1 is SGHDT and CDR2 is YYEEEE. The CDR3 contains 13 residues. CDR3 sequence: CASSDGVRETQYF. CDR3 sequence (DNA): TGTGCCAGCAGTGACGGAGTGAGGGAGACCCAGTACTTC.

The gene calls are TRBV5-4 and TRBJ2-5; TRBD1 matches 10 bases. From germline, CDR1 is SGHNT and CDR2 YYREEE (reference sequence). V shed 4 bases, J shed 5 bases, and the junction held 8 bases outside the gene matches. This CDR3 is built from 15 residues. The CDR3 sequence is CASSTRQGAGETQYF. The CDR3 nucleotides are TGTGCCAGCAGCACAAGACAGGGGGCGGGTGAGACCCAGTACTTC.

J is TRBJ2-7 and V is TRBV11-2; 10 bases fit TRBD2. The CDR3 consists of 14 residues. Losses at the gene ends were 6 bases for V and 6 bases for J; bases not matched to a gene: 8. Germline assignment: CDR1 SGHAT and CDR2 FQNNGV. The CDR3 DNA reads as TGTGCCAGCAGGGATACCTCTAGCGGGAGCGAGCAGTACTTC. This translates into CASRDTSSGSEQYF. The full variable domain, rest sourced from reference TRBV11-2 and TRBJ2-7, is EAGVAQSPRYKIIEKRQSVAFWCNPISGHATLYWYQQILGQGPKLLIQFQNNGVVDDSQLPKDRFSAERLKGVDSTLKIQPAKLEDSAVYLCASRDTSSGSEQYFGPGTRLTVT.

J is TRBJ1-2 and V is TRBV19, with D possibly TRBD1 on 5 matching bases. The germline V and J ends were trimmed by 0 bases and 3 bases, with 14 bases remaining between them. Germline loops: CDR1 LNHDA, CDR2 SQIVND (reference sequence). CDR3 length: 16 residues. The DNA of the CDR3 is TGTGCCAGTAGTATAGACCCCTCGGGGGTAGACTATGGCTACACCTTC. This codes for CASSIDPSGVDYGYTF.

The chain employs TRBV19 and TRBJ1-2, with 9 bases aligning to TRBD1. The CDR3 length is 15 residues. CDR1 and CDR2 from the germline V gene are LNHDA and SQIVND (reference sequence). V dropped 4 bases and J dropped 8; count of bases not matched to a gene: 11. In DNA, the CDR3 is TGTGCCAGTAGTAAACAGGGGGCCTTTGGGGGAGGCTACACCTTC. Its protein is CASSKQGAFGGGYTF. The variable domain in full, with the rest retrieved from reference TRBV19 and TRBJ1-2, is DGGITQSPKYLFRKEGQNVTLSCEQNLNHDAMYWYRQDPGQGLRLIYYSQIVNDFQKGDIAEGYSVSREKKESFPLTVTSAQKNPTAFYLCASSKQGAFGGGYTFGSGTRLTVV.

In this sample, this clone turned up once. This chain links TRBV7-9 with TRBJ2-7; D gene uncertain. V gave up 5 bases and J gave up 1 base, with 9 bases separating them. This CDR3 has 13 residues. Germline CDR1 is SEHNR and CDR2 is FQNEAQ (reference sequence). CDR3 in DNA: TGTGCCAGCAGCCCTCCTATATCCTACGAGCAGTACTTC. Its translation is CASSPPISYEQYF.

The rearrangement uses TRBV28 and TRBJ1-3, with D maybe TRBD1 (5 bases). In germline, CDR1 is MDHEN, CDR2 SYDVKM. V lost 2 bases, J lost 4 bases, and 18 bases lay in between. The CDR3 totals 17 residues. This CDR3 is CASSLRLGPRLGNTIYF. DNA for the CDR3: TGTGCCAGCAGTTTAAGGCTGGGGCCCCGGTTGGGAAACACCATATATTTT.

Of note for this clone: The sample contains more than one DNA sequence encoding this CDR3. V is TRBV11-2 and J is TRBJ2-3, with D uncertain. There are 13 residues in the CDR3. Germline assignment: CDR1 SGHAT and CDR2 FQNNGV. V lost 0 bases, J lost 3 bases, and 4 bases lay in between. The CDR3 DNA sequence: TGTGCCAGCAGCTTAGATCGGACAGATACGCAGTATTTT. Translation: CASSLDRTDTQYF.

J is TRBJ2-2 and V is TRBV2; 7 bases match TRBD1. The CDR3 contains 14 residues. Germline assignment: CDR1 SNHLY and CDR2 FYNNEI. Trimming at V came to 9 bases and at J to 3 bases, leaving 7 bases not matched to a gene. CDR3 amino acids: CASDRDRDTGELFF. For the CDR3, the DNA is TGTGCCAGTGACAGGGATCGGGACACCGGGGAGCTGTTTTTT.

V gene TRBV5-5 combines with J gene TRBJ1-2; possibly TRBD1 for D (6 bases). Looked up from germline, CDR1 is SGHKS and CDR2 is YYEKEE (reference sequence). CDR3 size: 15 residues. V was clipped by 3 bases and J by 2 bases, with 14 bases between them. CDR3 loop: CASSSPFDRNYGYTF. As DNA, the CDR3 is TGTGCCAGCAGCTCTCCCTTTGACAGGAACTATGGCTACACCTTC.

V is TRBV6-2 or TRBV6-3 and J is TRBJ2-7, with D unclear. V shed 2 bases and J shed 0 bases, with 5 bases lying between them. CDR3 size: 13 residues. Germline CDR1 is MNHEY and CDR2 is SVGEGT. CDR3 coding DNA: TGTGCCAGCAGTTACGGGGACTCCTACGAGCAGTACTTC. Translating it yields CASSYGDSYEQYF.

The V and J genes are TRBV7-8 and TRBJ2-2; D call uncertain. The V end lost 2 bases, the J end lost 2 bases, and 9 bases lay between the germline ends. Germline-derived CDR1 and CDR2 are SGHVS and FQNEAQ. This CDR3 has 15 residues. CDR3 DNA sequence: TGTGCCAGCAGCTTATCGGCCCAAAACACCGGGGAGCTGTTTTTT. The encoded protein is CASSLSAQNTGELFF.

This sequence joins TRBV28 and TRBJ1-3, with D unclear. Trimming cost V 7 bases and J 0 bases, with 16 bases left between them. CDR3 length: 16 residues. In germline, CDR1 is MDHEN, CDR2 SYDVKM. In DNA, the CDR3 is TGTGCCAGCAATAACGTTCGATTTGGCTCTGGAAACACCATATATTTT. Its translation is CASNNVRFGSGNTIYF.

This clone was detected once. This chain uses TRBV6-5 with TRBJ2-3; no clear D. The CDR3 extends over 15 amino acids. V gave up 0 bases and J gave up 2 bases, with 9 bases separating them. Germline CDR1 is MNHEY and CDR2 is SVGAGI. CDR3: CASSYSDRSTDTQYF. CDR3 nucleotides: TGTGCCAGCAGTTACTCTGATAGATCCACAGATACGCAGTATTTT.

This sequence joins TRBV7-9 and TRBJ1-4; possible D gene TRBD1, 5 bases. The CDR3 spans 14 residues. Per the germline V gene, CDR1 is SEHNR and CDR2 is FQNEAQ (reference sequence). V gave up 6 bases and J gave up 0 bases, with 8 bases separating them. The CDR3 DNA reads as TGTGCCAGCAGGACACAGGCAACTAATGAAAAACTGTTTTTT. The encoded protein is CASRTQATNEKLFF.

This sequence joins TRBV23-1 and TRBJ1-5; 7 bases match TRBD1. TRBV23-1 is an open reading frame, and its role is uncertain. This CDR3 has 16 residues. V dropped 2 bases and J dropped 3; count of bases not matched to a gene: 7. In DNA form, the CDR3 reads TGCGCCAGCAGTCAACCGGGACAGCCTTTCAATCAGCCCCAGCATTTT. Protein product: CASSQPGQPFNQPQHF.

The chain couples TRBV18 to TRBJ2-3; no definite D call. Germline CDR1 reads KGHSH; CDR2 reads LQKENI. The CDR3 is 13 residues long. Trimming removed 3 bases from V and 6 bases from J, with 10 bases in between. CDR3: CASSPGRADTQYF. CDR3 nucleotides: TGTGCCAGCTCACCGGGTAGGGCCGATACGCAGTATTTT.